This T cell receptor (beta chain) was sequenced during a study of blood T cell repertoires in COVID-19. As for the study in general: From T cells, B-cell-depleted T cells, or PBMCs came the material, which was cDNA or gDNA.

The CDR3 consists of 18 residues. The J segment lost 6 bases and the V segment lost 0 bases, leaving 12 bases of the junction unmatched. Germline CDR1 ENHRY, CDR2 SYGVKD. Assay used: immunoSEQ multiplex PCR; TCRdb lists only in-frame clones, some missing. The data contain 200,000 to 250,000 clones, 86% of them singletons. This clonotype was obtained from a man older than 75 with acute or convalescent COVID-19. What was sequenced was peripheral blood. The chain couples TRBV10-3 to TRBJ2-3; 10 nucleotides align to TRBD2. CDR3 in DNA: TGTGCCATCAGTGAGTCGACAGCGGGAGGGAGTATGAGGGATACGCAGTATTTT. Its protein product is CAISESTAGGSMRDTQYF.